This T cell receptor (beta chain) was obtained from a study of spatial heterogeneity in lung cancer. The overall study: For the average unique TCR and UMI combination, more than eight occurrences appeared in raw reads.

Of note for this clonotype: No antigen is known for it.

Trimming removed 0 bases from V and 6 bases from J; junction bases left unmatched: 4. Germline V gene lookup returns CDR1 SGDLS and CDR2 YYNGEE. The CDR3 loop spans 15 amino acids. Overall study findings and caveats: Expanded alpha and beta TCR counts within tumors tracked tumor mutation counts.

All TCR cDNA molecules were individually tagged with a unique molecular identifier. TCRdb called the 5' RACE reads again in MiXCR, with one record for every CDR3 protein. The data show fewer than 4,500 distinct CDR3 sequences, with 11% seen just once and around 62% held by the top ten. Sample time point: sample taken at primary tumor resection. A total of approximately 69 untreated early-stage non-small cell lung cancer patients served as donors. This sequence joins TRBV9 and TRBJ2-1; TRBD1 matches at 9 bases. This sequence was found in a male donor with early-stage non-small cell lung cancer. This specimen was lung tumor tissue, taken at surgery. The CDR3: CASSVEGQGINEQFF. In DNA form, the CDR3 reads TGTGCCAGCAGCGTAGAAGGACAGGGGATCAATGAGCAGTTCTTC. Combining the CDR3 with reference TRBV9 and TRBJ2-1 gives the whole variable domain DSGVTQTPKHLITATGQRVTLRCSPRSGDLSVYWYQQSLDQGLQFLIQYYNGEERAKGNILERFSAQQFPDLHSELNLSSLELGDSALYFCASSVEGQGINEQFFGPGTRLTVL.